These 16 T cell receptor beta chains originate from one sample sequenced in a study of blood T cell repertoires in COVID-19. Some clones are missing from TCRdb's copy, which holds only in-frame ones; the method was immunoSEQ multiplex PCR. The data contain a few hundred thousand clones, around 87% of them singletons. Source material: peripheral blood. These receptors all stem from a man aged 45-65 years with active or convalescent COVID-19.

The chain combines TRBV2 with TRBJ1-6; D unresolved. V was shortened by 6 bases and J by 8 bases, with 8 bases between the two germline ends. The CDR3 length is 12 residues. Per the germline V gene, CDR1 is SNHLY and CDR2 is FYNNEI. CDR3 region: CASRVEHSPLHF. DNA for the CDR3: TGTGCCAGCAGAGTGGAGCATTCACCCCTCCACTTT.

V gene TRBV6-5 combines with J gene TRBJ2-5, with 9 bases that match TRBD2. Unmatched junction bases numbered 12, after V lost 8 bases and J lost 5 bases. The germline V gene has CDR1 MNHEY and CDR2 SVGAGI. The CDR3 has 15 amino acids. The CDR3 sequence is CASRASGAGEETQYF. CDR3 nucleotides: TGTGCCAGCCGAGCTAGCGGGGCGGGTGAGGAGACCCAGTACTTC.

The chain couples TRBV4-3 to TRBJ2-3; D unclear. Germline lookup yields CDR1 LGHNA and CDR2 YSLEER. The CDR3 is made up of 15 amino acids. V was pared by 0 bases and J by 1 base, with 8 bases between. Here the CDR3 reads CASSQDPEGTDTQYF. In DNA, the CDR3 is TGCGCCAGCAGCCAAGATCCAGAGGGCACAGATACGCAGTATTTT.

V is TRBV5-4 and J is TRBJ2-2; weak D call: TRBD1 (6 bases). The CDR3 is 14 residues long. Deletions cut 5 bases from V and 1 base from J, with 9 bases between. The germline CDR1 and CDR2 sequences are SGHNT and YYREEE (reference sequence). The CDR3 loop is CASRRTENTGELFF. For the CDR3, the DNA is TGTGCCAGCAGGCGGACAGAGAACACCGGGGAGCTGTTTTTT. Full variable domain (outside the CDR3, taken from reference TRBV5-4 and TRBJ2-2): ETGVTQSPTHLIKTRGQQVTLRCSSQSGHNTVSWYQQALGQGPQFIFQYYREEENGRGNFPPRFSGLQFPNYSSELNVNALELDDSALYLCASRRTENTGELFFGEGSRLTVL.

The gene calls are TRBV1 and TRBJ1-5. TRBV1 is a known pseudogene. CDR3 size: 11 residues. The CDR3 is CTSSSYQPQHF. The CDR3, as DNA: TGCACCAGCAGCTCTTATCAGCCCCAGCATTTT.

The J gene is TRBJ1-1, the V gene TRBV18; perhaps TRBD1 as D (5 bases). Germline values: CDR1 KGHSH, CDR2 LQKENI. The length of the CDR3 is 14 residues. V lost 4 bases and J 2 bases, leaving 11 bases between the germline ends. The DNA of the CDR3 is TGTGCCAGCTCACACGCCGGGACTAACACTGAAGCTTTCTTT. This sequence encodes CASSHAGTNTEAFF. Complete variable domain (other parts from reference TRBV18 and TRBJ1-1): NAGVMQNPRHLVRRRGQEARLRCSPMKGHSHVYWYRQLPEEGLKFMVYLQKENIIDESGMPKERFSAEFPKEGPSILRIQQVVRGDSAAYFCASSHAGTNTEAFFGQGTRLTVV.

The chain has TRBV6-5 and TRBJ2-7, with a tentative D call TRBD1 (6 bases). Trimming took 2 bases from V and 1 from J, leaving 15 bases between them. Germline CDR1 is MNHEY and CDR2 is SVGAGI. The CDR3 has 16 residues. The CDR3 DNA reads TGTGCCAGCAGTTACCCGAGACACAGGGTTTCCTACGAGCAGTACTTC. This encodes CASSYPRHRVSYEQYF.

The rearrangement joins TRBV5-8 to TRBJ1-6; D may be TRBD1 (6 bases). CDR1 and CDR2 from the germline V gene are SGHTS and YDEGEE. The CDR3 covers 18 residues. V was trimmed by 6 bases and J by 0 bases, leaving 19 bases between them. CDR3 DNA sequence: TGTGCCAGCACCCCTCCCGAGGGGGTAGGCTCCTATAATTCACCCCTCCACTTT. As protein: CASTPPEGVGSYNSPLHF. Supplemented by reference TRBV5-8 and TRBJ1-6, the full variable domain reads EAGVTQSPTHLIKTRGQQATLRCSPISGHTSVYWYQQALGLGLQFLLWYDEGEERNRGNFPPRFSGRQFPNYSSELNVNALELEDSALYLCASTPPEGVGSYNSPLHFGNGTRLTVT.

The chain uses TRBV28 and TRBJ2-7; weak D call: TRBD2 (5 bases). Germline V CDR1 and CDR2: MDHEN, SYDVKM. The V end was cut by 5 bases, the J end by 5 bases, with 22 bases between. CDR3 length equals 16 residues. The CDR3 DNA reads TGTGCCAGCAGTACCCCAGATTACGGGGTGCAGGACGAGCAGTACTTC. This translates into CASSTPDYGVQDEQYF. Complete variable domain (other parts from reference TRBV28 and TRBJ2-7): DVKVTQSSRYLVKRTGEKVFLECVQDMDHENMFWYRQDPGLGLRLIYFSYDVKMKEKGDIPEGYSVSREKKERFSLILESASTNQTSMYLCASSTPDYGVQDEQYFGPGTRLTVT.

J is TRBJ2-4 and V is TRBV4-1, with TRBD1 identical over 10 bases. This CDR3 is built from 15 residues. The germline gives CDR1 MGHRA, CDR2 YSYEKL. The V and J ends lost 0 bases and 4 bases, in that order; junction bases with no gene match: 0. CDR3 loop: CASSQEGQGKNIQYF. Here the CDR3 DNA reads TGCGCCAGCAGCCAAGAGGGACAGGGGAAAAACATTCAGTACTTC.

The chain is built from TRBV18 and TRBJ1-2; 7 positions match TRBD1. Germline CDR1 is KGHSH and CDR2 is LQKENI. V shed 2 bases and J 7 bases; nucleotides not matched to a gene: 16. The CDR3 has 17 amino acids. CDR3 amino acids: CASSPARDRRFEVGYTF. CDR3 in DNA: TGTGCCAGCTCACCAGCCCGGGACAGAAGATTCGAGGTTGGCTACACCTTC.

The V gene is TRBV12-3 or TRBV12-4, the J gene TRBJ2-5; D is uncertain. V was clipped by 2 bases and J by 3 bases, with 7 bases between them. The CDR3 loop spans 13 amino acids. DNA for the CDR3: TGTGCCAGCAGTTTACTGGCCGAAGAGACCCAGTACTTC. Translation gives CASSLLAEETQYF.

The chain couples TRBV24-1 to TRBJ1-1, with TRBD1 matching over 7 bases. Germline loops: CDR1 KGHDR, CDR2 SFDVKD. The CDR3 has 15 residues. V gave up 4 bases and J gave up 7 bases; unmatched junction bases: 11. The CDR3 loop is CATSDSRTGAIEAFF. The DNA for the CDR3 is TGTGCCACCAGTGACTCAAGAACAGGGGCCATTGAAGCTTTCTTT.

The chain has TRBV28 and TRBJ1-1; 7 bases line up with TRBD1. Trimming took 6 bases from V and 4 from J; bases not matched to a gene: 5. Germline V gene sequence: CDR1 MDHEN, CDR2 SYDVKM. CDR3 length: 13 residues. CDR3 sequence (DNA): TGTGCCAGCAGGCCCTCAGGGGGCACTGAAGCTTTCTTT. It codes for CASRPSGGTEAFF.

The chain links TRBV7-3 to TRBJ2-1, with a weak D call TRBD1 (5 bases). Germline V lookup: CDR1 SGHTA, CDR2 FQGTGA. V was pared by 1 base and J by 4 bases, with 14 bases between. This CDR3 spans 16 amino acids. The CDR3 sequence is CASSLMLTANYNEQFF. Written as DNA, the CDR3 is TGTGCCAGCAGCTTAATGCTGACAGCTAATTACAATGAGCAGTTCTTC.

The genes are TRBV19 and TRBJ2-5; D perhaps matches TRBD1 (6 bases). This CDR3 has 14 amino acids. Trimming left V 6 bases short and J 2 bases short, with 13 bases between. Germline V gene data show CDR1 as LNHDA and CDR2 as SQIVND (reference sequence). CDR3 nucleotide sequence: TGTGCCAGTAGCCCCCCAGGGGCGCAAGAGACCCAGTACTTC. Amino acid sequence: CASSPPGAQETQYF.